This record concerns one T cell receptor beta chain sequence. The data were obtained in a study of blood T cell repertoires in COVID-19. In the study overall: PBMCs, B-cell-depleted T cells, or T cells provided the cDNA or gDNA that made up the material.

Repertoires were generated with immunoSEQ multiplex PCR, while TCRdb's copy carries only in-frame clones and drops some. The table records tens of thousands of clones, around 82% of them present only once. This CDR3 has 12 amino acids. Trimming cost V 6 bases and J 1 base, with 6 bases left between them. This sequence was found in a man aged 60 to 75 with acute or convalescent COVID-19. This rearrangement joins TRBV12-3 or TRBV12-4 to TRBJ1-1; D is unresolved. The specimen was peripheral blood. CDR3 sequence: CASRNKNTEAFF. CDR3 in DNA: TGTGCCAGCAGAAACAAGAACACTGAAGCTTTCTTT.